A single sample gave rise to the 3 T cell receptor beta chains below, sequenced in a study of OX40 agonist ivuxolimab in advanced cancers. Clones were read by immunoSEQ multiplex PCR, and TCRdb kept only the in-frame ones, dropping some. Of fewer than 100,000 clones listed, more than 70% are singletons. The material was CD4+ or CD8+ T cells sorted from blood, obtained in a trial of the OX40 agonist ivuxolimab. The receptor set was obtained from an adult with an advanced solid tumor such as melanoma, head and neck, liver or kidney cancer.

The chain recombines TRBV19 with TRBJ1-1; D gene unclear. The CDR3 has 13 residues. The germline gives CDR1 LNHDA, CDR2 SQIVND (reference sequence). Trimming cost V 8 bases and J 6 bases, with 16 bases left between them. CDR3 bases: TGTGCCAGTCCCCCCCGGGGAGTCGCTGAAGCTTTCTTT. Protein product: CASPPRGVAEAFF.

V and J are TRBV2 and TRBJ1-2; 8 bases are shared with TRBD1. The CDR3 spans 15 residues. The junction had 6 bases not matched to a gene; V was cut back by 1 base and J by 5 bases. Germline-derived CDR1 and CDR2 are SNHLY and FYNNEI. CDR3 sequence: CASSEGQGRVYGYTF. CDR3 sequence (DNA): TGTGCCAGCAGTGAAGGACAGGGGAGGGTATATGGCTACACCTTC.

This clone was seen a few times. One junction end disagrees with the germline gene, perhaps due to a read error. V and J are TRBV2 and TRBJ2-7, with 8 bases matching TRBD1. Germline lookup yields CDR1 SNHLY and CDR2 FYNNEI. The CDR3 is made up of 14 amino acids. The CDR3: CASKEGQGSSEQYF. In nucleotides, the CDR3 is TGTGCCAGCAAAGAAGGACAGGGATCCTCCGAGCAGTACTTC.